This T cell receptor (beta chain) appears in the sequencing data of a study of cytomegalovirus exposure and HLA in healthy donors. Study conclusions and caveats: As a later analysis revealed, the rate of TCR association differed by HLA locus, with DRB1 most and HLA-C fewest. Using a false discovery rate of 0.05, a later analysis showed that approximately 17,000 TCR beta sequences were associated with HLA alleles. A later analysis reported that several of the most significant clusters appeared to be linked to common viral pathogens, among them Epstein-Barr virus. Later analysis associated a missense DCLRE1C variant with TCR beta V- and J-gene trimming.

On this clone: Its specificity is not known.

60 Vbeta and 13 Jbeta primers were used in PCR. Assay used: immunoSEQ multiplex PCR; TCRdb lists only in-frame clones, some missing. The repertoire includes some 150,000 clones, 80% of them detected once, and approximately 2.5% sits in the top ten. This CDR3 is built from 13 residues. In germline, CDR1 is MRHNA, CDR2 SNTAGT. V was pared by 6 bases and J by 1 base, with 9 bases between. The chain links TRBV6-4 to TRBJ1-1, with a possible D match to TRBD1 (5 bases). Sequenced material: PBMCs. The source is a man aged 50 to 60 in good health and CMV-seronegative. CDR3: CASREDRNTEAFF. The CDR3 region has the DNA TGTGCCAGCAGAGAAGACAGGAACACTGAAGCTTTCTTT.